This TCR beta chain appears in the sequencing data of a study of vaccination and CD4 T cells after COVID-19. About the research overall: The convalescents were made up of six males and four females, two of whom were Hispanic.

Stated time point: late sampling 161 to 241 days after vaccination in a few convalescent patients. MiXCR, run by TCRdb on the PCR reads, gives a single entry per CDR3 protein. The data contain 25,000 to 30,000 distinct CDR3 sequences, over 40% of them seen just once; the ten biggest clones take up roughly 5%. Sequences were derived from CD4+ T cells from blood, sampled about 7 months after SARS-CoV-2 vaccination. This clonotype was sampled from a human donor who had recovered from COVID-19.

The DNA for the CDR3 is TGCAGTGCTAACATACCCGGGACTAGCGGGAGTAGTACCTACAATGAGCAGTTCTTC. This gives the protein CSANIPGTSGSSTYNEQFF. The chain employs TRBV20-1 and TRBJ2-1, with 14 bases identical to TRBD2. The CDR3 length is 19 residues. V lost 4 bases and J lost 2; bases outside the gene matches: 13. Germline CDR1 reads DFQATT; CDR2 reads SNEGSKA (reference sequence).